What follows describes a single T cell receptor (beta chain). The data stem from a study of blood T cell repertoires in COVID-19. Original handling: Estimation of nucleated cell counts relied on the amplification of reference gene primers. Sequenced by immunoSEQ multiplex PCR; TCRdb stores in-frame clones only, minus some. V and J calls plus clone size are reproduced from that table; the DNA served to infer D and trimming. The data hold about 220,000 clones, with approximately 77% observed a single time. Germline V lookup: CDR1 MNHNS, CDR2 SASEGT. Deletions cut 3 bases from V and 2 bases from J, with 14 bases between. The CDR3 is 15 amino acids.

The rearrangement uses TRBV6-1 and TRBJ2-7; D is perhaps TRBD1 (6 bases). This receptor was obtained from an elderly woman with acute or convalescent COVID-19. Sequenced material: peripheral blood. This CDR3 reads CASSEGAPQTYEQYF. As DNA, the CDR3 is TGTGCCAGCAGTGAGGGGGCTCCCCAGACCTACGAGCAGTACTTC.